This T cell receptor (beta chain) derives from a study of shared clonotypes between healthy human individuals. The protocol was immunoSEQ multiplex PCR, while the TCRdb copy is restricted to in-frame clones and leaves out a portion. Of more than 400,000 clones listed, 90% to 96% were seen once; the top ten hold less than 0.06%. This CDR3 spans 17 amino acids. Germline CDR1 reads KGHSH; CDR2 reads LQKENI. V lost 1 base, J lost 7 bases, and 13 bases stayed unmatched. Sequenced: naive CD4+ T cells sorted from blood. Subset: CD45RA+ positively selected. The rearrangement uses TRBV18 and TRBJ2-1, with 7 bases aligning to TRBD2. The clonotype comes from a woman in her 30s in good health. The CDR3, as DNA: TGTGCCAGCTCACCACGGACGGGTTGGCGGGAGTGGAATGAGCAGTTCTTC. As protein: CASSPRTGWREWNEQFF. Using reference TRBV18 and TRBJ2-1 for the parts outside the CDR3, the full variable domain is NAGVMQNPRHLVRRRGQEARLRCSPMKGHSHVYWYRQLPEEGLKFMVYLQKENIIDESGMPKERFSAEFPKEGPSILRIQQVVRGDSAAYFCASSPRTGWREWNEQFFGPGTRLTVL.